Listed below are T cell receptor beta chains from one sample, sequenced in a study of shared clonotypes between healthy human individuals. The assay was immunoSEQ multiplex PCR, and TCRdb's table has in-frame clones only and misses some. The sample has 2 million to 2.5 million clones; 85% to 95% are singletons. Sequencing was done on a sample of naive CD4+ T cells sorted from blood. The receptor set was obtained from a man younger than 35 in good health. Both conserved end residues are part of each CDR3. D genes are given only for firm matches. The size field is filled for only some rows; it gives once, few, many or a size class.

abundance: NA; len: 13; v_gene: TRBV6-1; j_gene: TRBJ1-5; d_gene: NA; CDR3nt: TGTGCCAGCACCGAGAGGAAACCTCAGCCCCAGCATTTT; CDR3aa: CASTERKPQPQHF
abundance: once; len: 15; v_gene: TRBV5-5; j_gene: TRBJ2-7; d_gene: TRBD2; CDR3nt: TGTGCCAGCACCGCAGGGGCTAGCGGGCCAGGGGAGCAGTACTTC; CDR3aa: CASTAGASGPGEQYF
abundance: NA; len: 14; v_gene: TRBV11-2; j_gene: TRBJ1-2; d_gene: NA; CDR3nt: TGTGCCAGCAGCTTAGGCAGTACTAACTATGGCTACACCTTC; CDR3aa: CASSLGSTNYGYTF
abundance: NA; len: 15; v_gene: TRBV7-2; j_gene: TRBJ2-1; d_gene: NA; CDR3nt: TGTGCCAGCAGCTTTCACTCCCAAGTAGGAAATGAGCAGTTCTTC; CDR3aa: CASSFHSQVGNEQFF
abundance: NA; len: 17; v_gene: TRBV28; j_gene: TRBJ1-6; d_gene: NA; CDR3nt: TGTGCCAGCAGTTTGATAGAGGGGAGCTCCTATAATTCACCCCTCCACTTT; CDR3aa: CASSLIEGSSYNSPLHF
abundance: once; len: 15; v_gene: TRBV7-3; j_gene: TRBJ2-5; d_gene: TRBD1; CDR3nt: TGTGCCAGCAGCCTCACAGGGGCTTGGAGAGAGACCCAGTACTTC; CDR3aa: CASSLTGAWRETQYF
abundance: NA; len: 19; v_gene: TRBV7-9; j_gene: TRBJ2-5; d_gene: TRBD2; CDR3nt: TGTGCCAGCAACTCCTACCCCCAGCGGGAGGGGCGGTACCAAGAGACCCAGTACTTC; CDR3aa: CASNSYPQREGRYQETQYF
abundance: NA; len: 15; v_gene: TRBV4-3; j_gene: TRBJ1-6; d_gene: NA; CDR3nt: TGCGCCAGCAGCCAAGCCAGCGTCTATAATTCACCCCTCCACTTT; CDR3aa: CASSQASVYNSPLHF
abundance: NA; len: 16; v_gene: TRBV18; j_gene: TRBJ2-7; d_gene: TRBD2; CDR3nt: TGTGCCAGCTCACCCAGGACTAGCGGGAGCTCCTACGAGCAGTACTTC; CDR3aa: CASSPRTSGSSYEQYF
abundance: NA; len: 14; v_gene: TRBV29-1; j_gene: TRBJ2-3; d_gene: TRBD2; CDR3nt: TGCAGCGGGCGGACTAGCGGGGGAACAGATACGCAGTATTTT; CDR3aa: CSGRTSGGTDTQYF
abundance: NA; len: 14; v_gene: TRBV7-9; j_gene: TRBJ2-5; d_gene: NA; CDR3nt: TGTGCCAGCAGCCTAGAATGGTGGCACGAGACCCAGTACTTC; CDR3aa: CASSLEWWHETQYF
abundance: once; len: 15; v_gene: TRBV7-9; j_gene: TRBJ1-2; d_gene: NA; CDR3nt: TGTGCCAGCAGCTTAGCGCGGGGCTCTAACTATGGCTACACCTTC; CDR3aa: CASSLARGSNYGYTF
abundance: NA; len: 17; v_gene: TRBV7-8; j_gene: TRBJ2-3; d_gene: NA; CDR3nt: TGTGCCAGCAGGGAAGACATCGTGGGGGCTAGGACAGATACGCAGTATTTT; CDR3aa: CASREDIVGARTDTQYF
abundance: NA; len: 15; v_gene: TRBV9; j_gene: TRBJ2-1; d_gene: TRBD2; CDR3nt: TGTGCCAGCAGCCCTACTGGGACTAGCGGATTCGAGCAGTTCTTC; CDR3aa: CASSPTGTSGFEQFF
abundance: NA; len: 13; v_gene: TRBV11-2; j_gene: TRBJ1-1; d_gene: NA; CDR3nt: TGTGCCAGCATCCCTGATCCCAACACTGAAGCTTTCTTT; CDR3aa: CASIPDPNTEAFF
abundance: NA; len: 14; v_gene: TRBV5-4; j_gene: TRBJ2-7; d_gene: TRBD1; CDR3nt: TGTGCCAGCAGCCGGGACAGGGGCCTCTACGAGCAGTACTTC; CDR3aa: CASSRDRGLYEQYF
abundance: NA; len: 16; v_gene: TRBV7-9; j_gene: TRBJ2-3; d_gene: TRBD1; CDR3nt: TGTGCCAGCAGCTTTTCACAGGGGACGTACACAGATACGCAGTATTTT; CDR3aa: CASSFSQGTYTDTQYF
abundance: NA; len: 14; v_gene: TRBV29-1; j_gene: TRBJ1-1; d_gene: TRBD1; CDR3nt: TGCAGCTCAAGGATGGGACAGGGCTACACTGAAGCTTTCTTT; CDR3aa: CSSRMGQGYTEAFF